This TCR beta chain was observed in a study of sequential checkpoint blockade in melanoma. For the study at large: Patients were randomized 1:1 to nivolumab-then-ipilimumab or ipilimumab-then-nivolumab first-line.

Indicated treatment: randomized to nivolumab then ipilimumab (arm A) or the reverse (arm B). Germline V gene sequence: CDR1 SGHNT, CDR2 YENEEA. The length of the CDR3 is 16 residues. With 5 bases removed from V and 4 bases from J, the gap between germline ends came to 19 bases. Details on this clone: As yet, its antigen is unknown.

Points from the study as a whole: Tumor T-cell fraction and clonality correlated with PD-L1 and CD8+ counts.

TCRdb's copy holds only in-frame clones and misses some; the assay was immunoSEQ multiplex PCR. In the table there are about 18,000 clones, approximately 26% of which are singletons. This TCR came from a human donor with melanoma. The sample in question was tumor tissue (inferred from file names), obtained from a patient given nivolumab and ipilimumab in sequence. V gene TRBV11-3 combines with J gene TRBJ2-3; D not resolved. CDR3 residues: CASSQVSVRVSDTQYF. The CDR3 DNA sequence: TGTGCCAGCAGCCAAGTTTCTGTCCGGGTCTCAGATACGCAGTATTTT.